The rows below give T cell receptor beta chains drawn from one sample of a study of T cells after yellow fever vaccination. TCRdb redid the calling of the 5' RACE reads with MiXCR, one entry per CDR3 protein. The sample consists of 600,000 to 750,000 distinct CDR3 sequences, 12% of them appearing once. The sequencing here drew on PBMCs, taken on the day of the yellow fever booster vaccination. The source of these receptors is a man between 25 and 39 years old who received the YFV17D yellow fever vaccine. CDR3s include the opening cysteine and the closing phenylalanine or tryptophan. A D gene is named only where the DNA matches it firmly. The size field is filled for only some rows; it gives once, few, many or a size class.

V: TRBV4-2; D: TRBD2; size: NA; J: TRBJ2-7; DNA: TGTGCCAGCAGCCAAGATCGATCGGGAGGTACCTACGAGCAGTACTTC; CDR3: CASSQDRSGGTYEQYF
V: TRBV10-3; D: NA; size: NA; J: TRBJ1-2; DNA: TGTGCCATCAGTGTGGGAGGCGGCTACACCTTC; CDR3: CAISVGGGYTF
V: TRBV11-2; D: NA; size: NA; J: TRBJ1-4; DNA: TGTGCCAGCAGCTTAATCAGTGGGGGGCTCTCGGCAACTAATGAAAAACTGTTTTTT; CDR3: CASSLISGGLSATNEKLFF
V: TRBV7-3; D: NA; size: few; J: TRBJ2-3; DNA: TGTGCCAGCAGCTCCTCGGGATTGGGCACAGATACGCAGTATTTT; CDR3: CASSSSGLGTDTQYF
V: TRBV6-5; D: TRBD1; size: NA; J: TRBJ2-7; DNA: TGTGCCAGCAGTTACTCCCCCGGGACAGGGGGCAAGGGGCAGTACTTC; CDR3: CASSYSPGTGGKGQYF
V: TRBV12-3/TRBV12-4; D: NA; size: few; J: TRBJ2-7; DNA: TGTGCCAGCAGTTTACTCTTAGGCGAGCAGTACTTC; CDR3: CASSLLLGEQYF
V: TRBV14; D: NA; size: few; J: TRBJ2-2; DNA: TGTGCCAGCAGCCAAGATCCATTTGGTCTCTACACCGGGGAGCTGTTTTTT; CDR3: CASSQDPFGLYTGELFF
V: TRBV20-1; D: NA; size: few; J: TRBJ2-7; DNA: TGCAGTGCCGCACCGCCTGTCAACCGTTTATTTCAATACGAGCAGTACTTC; CDR3: CSAAPPVNRLFQYEQYF
V: TRBV29-1; D: TRBD2; size: NA; J: TRBJ2-1; DNA: TGCAGCGTTTTGGGACTAGCGGGAGGAAGGTCCTACAATGAGCAGTTCTTC; CDR3: CSVLGLAGGRSYNEQFF
V: TRBV12-3/TRBV12-4; D: TRBD2; size: NA; J: TRBJ2-1; DNA: TGTGCCAGCAGTCCTCGGGCGGGAGTGGTTGAGCAGTTCTTC; CDR3: CASSPRAGVVEQFF
V: TRBV15; D: TRBD2; size: few; J: TRBJ2-7; DNA: TGTGCCACCAGCAGAGGCCTTGGGACTAGCTACGAGCAGTACTTC; CDR3: CATSRGLGTSYEQYF
V: TRBV19; D: NA; size: NA; J: TRBJ2-5; DNA: TGTGCCAGTAGTATAGATCAGGGAGTCCAAGAGACCCAGTACTTC; CDR3: CASSIDQGVQETQYF
V: TRBV5-1; D: NA; size: few; J: TRBJ2-7; DNA: TGCGCCAGCAGCTTGGGAGACGGAGGCTACGAGCAGTACTTC; CDR3: CASSLGDGGYEQYF
V: TRBV6-2/TRBV6-3; D: NA; size: few; J: TRBJ2-4; DNA: TGTGCCAGCAGTTACGTCACCAAAAACATTCAGTACTTC; CDR3: CASSYVTKNIQYF
V: TRBV20-1; D: TRBD2; size: NA; J: TRBJ2-5; DNA: TGCAGTGCTAGAGGGAGCGGGACGGAGACCCAGTACTTC; CDR3: CSARGSGTETQYF
V: TRBV18; D: NA; size: few; J: TRBJ1-5; DNA: TGTGCCAGCTCATTTCAGGGGATGCAGCCCCAGCATTTT; CDR3: CASSFQGMQPQHF
V: TRBV11-2; D: TRBD2; size: many; J: TRBJ2-2; DNA: TGTGCCAGCAGCTTAGAATGGGCTAGCGGGAGGGCCGGGGAGCTGTTTTTT; CDR3: CASSLEWASGRAGELFF
V: TRBV30; D: NA; size: few; J: TRBJ1-1; DNA: TGTGCCTGGATTCCTCAGGGCCTGAACACTGAAGCTTTCTTT; CDR3: CAWIPQGLNTEAFF
V: TRBV28; D: TRBD2; size: NA; J: TRBJ2-3; DNA: TGTGCCAGCGGGAGGGGAGGCAGTAGCACAGATACGCAGTATTTT; CDR3: CASGRGGSSTDTQYF
V: TRBV9; D: NA; size: NA; J: TRBJ2-1; DNA: TGTGCCAGCAATAGATTAGTGGATGAGCAGTTCTTC; CDR3: CASNRLVDEQFF
V: TRBV11-1; D: TRBD2; size: NA; J: TRBJ2-1; DNA: TGTGCCAGCAGCTTCGGGACTAGCGGACGACGTGGGCCCTACAATGAGCAGTTCTTC; CDR3: CASSFGTSGRRGPYNEQFF
V: TRBV12-3/TRBV12-4; D: NA; size: few; J: TRBJ1-3; DNA: TGTGCCAGCAGTTACGGGGAGACGGGAAACACCATATATTTT; CDR3: CASSYGETGNTIYF
V: TRBV6-1; D: NA; size: NA; J: TRBJ1-2; DNA: TGTGCCAGCAGAATAGGGGGGACCTATGGCTACACCTTC; CDR3: CASRIGGTYGYTF
V: TRBV5-1; D: NA; size: few; J: TRBJ2-2; DNA: TGCGCCAGCAGCTTAACTCTACAGGGATCGAACACCGGGGAGCTGTTTTTT; CDR3: CASSLTLQGSNTGELFF
V: TRBV5-1; D: NA; size: NA; J: TRBJ2-1; DNA: TGCGCCAGCAGCTTGTTTTTGTACAATGAGCAGTTCTTC; CDR3: CASSLFLYNEQFF
V: TRBV5-1; D: NA; size: NA; J: TRBJ1-4; DNA: TGCGCCAGCGCTTGGGGATCAACTAATGAAAAACTGTTTTTT; CDR3: CASAWGSTNEKLFF
V: TRBV28; D: NA; size: NA; J: TRBJ2-1; DNA: TGTGCCACCCGATTAGTTCACCATGAGCAGTTCTTC; CDR3: CATRLVHHEQFF
V: TRBV11-2; D: NA; size: few; J: TRBJ2-1; DNA: TGTGCCAGCAGCTTAGGCACCGAGGTGGATGAGCAGTTCTTC; CDR3: CASSLGTEVDEQFF
V: TRBV25-1; D: NA; size: few; J: TRBJ1-6; DNA: TGTGCCAGCAGGTCGGCGGGTTTTAATTCACCCCTCCACTTT; CDR3: CASRSAGFNSPLHF
V: TRBV7-2; D: NA; size: NA; J: TRBJ2-7; DNA: TGTGCCAGCAGCTTAGACGAAGGGGAGTCCCTCGAGCAGTACTTC; CDR3: CASSLDEGESLEQYF
V: TRBV20-1; D: NA; size: NA; J: TRBJ2-7; DNA: TGCAGTGCTAGTTCGGCAGCCAGACCTACGGCCTACGAGCAGTACTTC; CDR3: CSASSAARPTAYEQYF
V: TRBV5-1; D: NA; size: NA; J: TRBJ1-1; DNA: TGCGCCAGCAGCGCGAGGGGGATCTTAGGGACTGAAGCTTTCTTT; CDR3: CASSARGILGTEAFF
V: TRBV7-9; D: TRBD1; size: few; J: TRBJ2-7; DNA: TGTGCCAGCAGCACCTGGACAGGTCCCTCCTACGAGCAGTACTTC; CDR3: CASSTWTGPSYEQYF
V: TRBV28; D: TRBD2; size: few; J: TRBJ2-1; DNA: TGTGCCAGCAGTGCCTCGGGACTAGCGGGAGGCCATGAGCAGTTCTTC; CDR3: CASSASGLAGGHEQFF
V: TRBV20-1; D: NA; size: few; J: TRBJ2-2; DNA: TGCGTCCTAGGGGTGGGAGCCGGGGAGCTGTTTTTT; CDR3: CVLGVGAGELFF
V: TRBV19; D: TRBD1; size: NA; J: TRBJ1-1; DNA: TGTGCCAGTAGTACTCGACAGGGAAGGAGGAACACTGAAGCTTTCTTT; CDR3: CASSTRQGRRNTEAFF
V: TRBV12-3/TRBV12-4; D: NA; size: NA; J: TRBJ2-7; DNA: TGTGCCAGCAGTCTCTTCGGCGGGGCCTACGAGCAGTACTTC; CDR3: CASSLFGGAYEQYF
V: TRBV9; D: NA; size: few; J: TRBJ2-4; DNA: TGTGCCAGCAGCGCCGAGGTGGCAGGGAACATTCAGTACTTC; CDR3: CASSAEVAGNIQYF
V: TRBV12-3/TRBV12-4; D: NA; size: few; J: TRBJ2-2; DNA: TGTGCCAGCAGCTCCGGGTCGGACACCGGGGAGCTGTTTTTT; CDR3: CASSSGSDTGELFF
V: TRBV29-1; D: NA; size: few; J: TRBJ1-2; DNA: TGCAGCGTTGGGACAGAATCTAACTATGGCTACACCTTC; CDR3: CSVGTESNYGYTF
V: TRBV7-2; D: TRBD2; size: few; J: TRBJ2-1; DNA: TGTGCCAGCAGCTTAGCGCGGCTAGCGGGAGGCGGTGAGCAGTTCTTC; CDR3: CASSLARLAGGGEQFF
V: TRBV15; D: TRBD1; size: NA; J: TRBJ1-6; DNA: TGTGCCACCAGACCGACAGGGTATAATTCACCCCTCCACTTT; CDR3: CATRPTGYNSPLHF
V: TRBV5-1; D: TRBD2; size: few; J: TRBJ2-1; DNA: TGCGCCAGCAGCTTGGAGGGAGTTTCGGCGCCCAAGCGGGGCAATGAGCAGTTCTTC; CDR3: CASSLEGVSAPKRGNEQFF
V: TRBV27; D: TRBD1; size: few; J: TRBJ2-7; DNA: TGTGCCAGCAGTCGGGACAGGCGGTACGAGCAGTACTTC; CDR3: CASSRDRRYEQYF
V: TRBV5-6; D: TRBD1; size: few; J: TRBJ2-5; DNA: TGTGCCAGCAGCTTTCGGGCGGGACAGGGTCTCCAAGAGACCCAGTACTTC; CDR3: CASSFRAGQGLQETQYF
V: TRBV20-1; D: TRBD1; size: NA; J: TRBJ2-7; DNA: TGCAGTGCTTATTTCGCTTCCGCCGGGACAGTGGAAAACGAGCAGTACTTC; CDR3: CSAYFASAGTVENEQYF
V: TRBV12-3/TRBV12-4; D: NA; size: few; J: TRBJ2-7; DNA: TGTGCCAGCAGGTCTGGGCTAGCGAACGACGAGCAGTACTTC; CDR3: CASRSGLANDEQYF
V: TRBV20-1; D: NA; size: NA; J: TRBJ1-5; DNA: TGCAGTGCCCCCCCACCCGGGAGCAATCAGCCCCAGCATTTT; CDR3: CSAPPPGSNQPQHF
V: TRBV6-2/TRBV6-3; D: NA; size: many; J: TRBJ2-1; DNA: TGTGCCAGCAGCATCTACAATGAGCAGTTCTTC; CDR3: CASSIYNEQFF
V: TRBV5-1; D: NA; size: NA; J: TRBJ1-1; DNA: TGCGCCAGCAGCTTGTCTTCCGACCACACTGAAGCTTTCTTT; CDR3: CASSLSSDHTEAFF
V: TRBV3-1; D: TRBD1; size: NA; J: TRBJ2-6; DNA: TGTGCCAGCACCCAAGAGGCCAGGGGGTACTCTGGGGCCAACGTCCTGACTTTC; CDR3: CASTQEARGYSGANVLTF